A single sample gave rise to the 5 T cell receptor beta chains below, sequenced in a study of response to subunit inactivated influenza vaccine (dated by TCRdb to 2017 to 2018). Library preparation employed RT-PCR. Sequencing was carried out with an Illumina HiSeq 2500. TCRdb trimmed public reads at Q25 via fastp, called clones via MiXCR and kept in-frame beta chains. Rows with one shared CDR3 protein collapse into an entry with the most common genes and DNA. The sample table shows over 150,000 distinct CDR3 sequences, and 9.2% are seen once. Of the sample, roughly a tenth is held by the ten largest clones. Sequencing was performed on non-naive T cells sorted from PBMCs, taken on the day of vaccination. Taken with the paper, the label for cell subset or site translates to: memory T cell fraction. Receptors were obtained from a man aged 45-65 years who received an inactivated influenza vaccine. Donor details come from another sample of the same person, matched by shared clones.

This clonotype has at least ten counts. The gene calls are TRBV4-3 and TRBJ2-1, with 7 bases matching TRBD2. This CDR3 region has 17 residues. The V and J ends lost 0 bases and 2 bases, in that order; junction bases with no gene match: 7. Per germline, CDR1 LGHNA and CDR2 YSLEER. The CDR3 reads CASSQDGGGGAYNEQFF. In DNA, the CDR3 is TGCGCCAGCAGCCAAGATGGGGGGGGGGGAGCCTACAATGAGCAGTTCTTC.

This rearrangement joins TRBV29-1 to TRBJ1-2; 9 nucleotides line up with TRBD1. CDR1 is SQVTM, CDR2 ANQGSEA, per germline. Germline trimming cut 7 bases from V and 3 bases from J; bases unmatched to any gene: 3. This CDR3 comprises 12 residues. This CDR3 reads CSAGTGYYGYTF. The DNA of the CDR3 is TGCAGCGCCGGGACAGGGTACTATGGCTACACCTTC. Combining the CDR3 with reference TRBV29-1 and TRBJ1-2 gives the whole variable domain SAVISQKPSRDICQRGTSLTIQCQVDSQVTMMFWYRQQPGQSLTLIATANQGSEATYESGFVIDKFPISRPNLTFSTLTVSNMSPEDSSIYLCSAGTGYYGYTFGSGTRLTVV.

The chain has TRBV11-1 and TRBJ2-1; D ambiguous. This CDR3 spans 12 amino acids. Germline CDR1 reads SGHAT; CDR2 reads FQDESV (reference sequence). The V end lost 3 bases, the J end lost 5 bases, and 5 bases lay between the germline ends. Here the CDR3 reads CASSFEHNEQFF. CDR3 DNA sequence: TGTGCCAGCAGCTTCGAACACAATGAGCAGTTCTTC.

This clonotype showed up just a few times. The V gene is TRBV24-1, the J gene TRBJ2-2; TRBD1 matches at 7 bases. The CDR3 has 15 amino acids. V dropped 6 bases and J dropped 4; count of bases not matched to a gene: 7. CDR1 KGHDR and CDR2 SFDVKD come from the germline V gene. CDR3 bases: TGTGCCACCAGTACCCGGGACAGTGTCACCGGGGAGCTGTTTTTT. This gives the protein CATSTRDSVTGELFF.

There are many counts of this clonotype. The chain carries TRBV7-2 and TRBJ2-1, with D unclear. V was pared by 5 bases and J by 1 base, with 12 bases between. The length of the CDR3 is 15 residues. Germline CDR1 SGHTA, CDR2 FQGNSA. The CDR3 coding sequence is TGTGCCAGCAGCCTCTCGGGTGTATCCTACAATGAGCAGTTCTTC. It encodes CASSLSGVSYNEQFF. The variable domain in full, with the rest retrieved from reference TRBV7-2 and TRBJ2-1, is GAGVSQSPSNKVTEKGKDVELRCDPISGHTALYWYRQSLGQGLEFLIYFQGNSAPDKSGLPSDRFSAERTGGSVSTLTIQRTQQEDSAVYLCASSLSGVSYNEQFFGPGTRLTVL.